This T cell receptor beta chain comes out of a study of cytomegalovirus exposure and HLA in healthy donors. Primers for the PCR totalled 60 Vbeta and 13 Jbeta. TCRdb's copy holds only in-frame clones and misses some; the assay was immunoSEQ multiplex PCR. The sample includes around 140,000 clones. Regarding this clone: Antigen: not known.

Study findings and constraints: According to an earlier analysis, most TCR beta V segments yielded productive rearrangements about 87% or about 30% of the time. In a later analysis, donors in an Asian-associated ancestry cluster reportedly had fewer N-insertions in productive TCRs than the cohort mean.

Looked up from germline, CDR1 is SGHRS and CDR2 is YFSETQ. Trimming took 3 bases from V and 1 from J, leaving 13 bases between them. The CDR3 consists of 15 residues. The TCR comes from a woman aged 45-60 years in good health and CMV-seronegative. Sequenced sample: PBMCs. The chain uses TRBV5-1 and TRBJ2-5; TRBD2 might be the D (6 bases). DNA for the CDR3: TGCGCCAGCAGCTCAGCTAGCGTCGTCCAAGAGACCCAGTACTTC. Translated, it gives CASSSASVVQETQYF. Using reference TRBV5-1 and TRBJ2-5 for the parts outside the CDR3, the full variable domain is KAGVTQTPRYLIKTRGQQVTLSCSPISGHRSVSWYQQTPGQGLQFLFEYFSETQRNKGNFPGRFSGRQFSNSRSEMNVSTLELGDSALYLCASSSASVVQETQYFGPGTRLLVL.